The T cell receptor (beta chain) described here comes from a study of T-cell reconstitution after alpha-beta-depleted transplantation in children. CDR3 length: 14 residues. V lost 4 bases and J 3 bases, leaving 13 bases between the germline ends. A library of TCRbeta sequences, prepared with unique molecular identifiers, was generated. In TCRdb, the PCR reads were re-called with MiXCR into one record per CDR3 protein. Of about 600,000 distinct CDR3 sequences listed, 10% to 15% were seen once; the top ten hold around 2%. Points from the study as a whole: Newly generated T cells supplied most T-cell counts and diversity one year post-transplant.

This clonotype was recorded at least ten times. The antigen is unknown. The rearrangement uses TRBV12-3 or TRBV12-4 and TRBJ2-7; weak D call: TRBD1 (6 bases). This clonotype was obtained from a male patient under 18 who had a stem cell transplant for acute myeloid leukemia, so the T cells may come from the graft donor. Specimen: PBMCs, mostly from graft donor cells, collected 360 days after TCRalphabeta/CD19-depleted stem cell transplant. The CDR3 region has the DNA TGTGCCAGCAGTTATACAGGGTCCGACTACGAGCAGTACTTC. As protein: CASSYTGSDYEQYF.